The rows below give T cell receptor beta chains drawn from one sample of a study of T cells after yellow fever vaccination. TCRdb analysed the 5' RACE reads with MiXCR anew, one entry per CDR3 protein. Of 250,000 to 350,000 distinct CDR3 sequences listed, around 7% were seen once; the top ten hold about a sixth. Material: PBMCs, obtained around 45 days after the first yellow fever vaccination. All receptors derive from a man aged 18 to 29 who received the YFV17D yellow fever vaccine. Both conserved end residues are part of each CDR3. Fields, in order: V gene, D gene, clone size, J gene, CDR3 length, CDR3 DNA, CDR3 protein. A D gene is named only where the DNA matches it firmly. Some rows have no size entry. The others give once, few or many, or a class for an expanded clone.

v_call: TRBV5-1; d_call: .; clone_size: few; j_call: TRBJ2-1; cdr3_length: 15; cdr3_nt: TGCGCCAGCAGCTTTACGGACACCTCCTACAATGAGCAGTTCTTC; cdr3_aa: CASSFTDTSYNEQFF
v_call: TRBV2; d_call: .; clone_size: .; j_call: TRBJ2-7; cdr3_length: 14; cdr3_nt: TGTGCCAGCAGTGAAGTGTGGAGTTCCTACGAGCAGTACTTC; cdr3_aa: CASSEVWSSYEQYF
v_call: TRBV5-6; d_call: TRBD2; clone_size: few; j_call: TRBJ2-7; cdr3_length: 15; cdr3_nt: TGTGCCAGCAGCTGGGGGACTAGCGGACTATACGAGCAGTACTTC; cdr3_aa: CASSWGTSGLYEQYF
v_call: TRBV11-2; d_call: .; clone_size: many; j_call: TRBJ2-5; cdr3_length: 14; cdr3_nt: TGTGCCAGCAGCTCGTTGGGGGTACAAGAGACCCAGTACTTC; cdr3_aa: CASSSLGVQETQYF
v_call: TRBV7-2; d_call: .; clone_size: few; j_call: TRBJ1-1; cdr3_length: 14; cdr3_nt: TGTGCCAGCAGCTTAGTCAGGGGTGAAACTGAAGCTTTCTTT; cdr3_aa: CASSLVRGETEAFF
v_call: TRBV20-1; d_call: .; clone_size: few; j_call: TRBJ2-3; cdr3_length: 14; cdr3_nt: TGCAGTGCTAAGGCTCTGGCGGGGACAGATACGCAGTATTTT; cdr3_aa: CSAKALAGTDTQYF
v_call: TRBV12-3/TRBV12-4; d_call: TRBD2; clone_size: many; j_call: TRBJ2-1; cdr3_length: 15; cdr3_nt: TGTGCCAGCAGTCCCCGGACTAGCGGGGGGGATGAGCAGTTCTTC; cdr3_aa: CASSPRTSGGDEQFF
v_call: TRBV18; d_call: TRBD1; clone_size: .; j_call: TRBJ2-3; cdr3_length: 13; cdr3_nt: TGTGCCAGCTCACCTACAGGGGGCGATACGCAGTATTTT; cdr3_aa: CASSPTGGDTQYF
v_call: TRBV5-6; d_call: .; clone_size: few; j_call: TRBJ2-3; cdr3_length: 16; cdr3_nt: TGTGCCAGCAGCATGAGGGCTTGGGAACGCACAGATACGCAGTATTTT; cdr3_aa: CASSMRAWERTDTQYF
v_call: TRBV5-1; d_call: TRBD1; clone_size: .; j_call: TRBJ2-2; cdr3_length: 14; cdr3_nt: TGCGCCAGCAGCGGAACAGGGGAAACCGGGGAGCTGTTTTTT; cdr3_aa: CASSGTGETGELFF
v_call: TRBV7-3; d_call: .; clone_size: few; j_call: TRBJ2-1; cdr3_length: 18; cdr3_nt: TGTGCCAGCAGCTCTCGCGGGACAAGCCGCCGCTCCTACAATGAGCAGTTCTTC; cdr3_aa: CASSSRGTSRRSYNEQFF
v_call: TRBV7-9; d_call: .; clone_size: .; j_call: TRBJ1-1; cdr3_length: 14; cdr3_nt: TGTGCCAGCAGCGGGGGACCTGGGGACACTGAAGCTTTCTTT; cdr3_aa: CASSGGPGDTEAFF
v_call: TRBV29-1; d_call: .; clone_size: few; j_call: TRBJ1-1; cdr3_length: 15; cdr3_nt: TGCAGCGTTGAAGGGGGAACGACAGGAGACACTGAAGCTTTCTTT; cdr3_aa: CSVEGGTTGDTEAFF
v_call: TRBV11-1; d_call: .; clone_size: few; j_call: TRBJ1-2; cdr3_length: 16; cdr3_nt: TGTGCCAGCAGCTTCTCGGATCGACCGAATAACTATGGCTACACCTTC; cdr3_aa: CASSFSDRPNNYGYTF
v_call: TRBV4-1; d_call: .; clone_size: .; j_call: TRBJ1-2; cdr3_length: 13; cdr3_nt: TGCGCCAGCAGCCCTATTACTAACTATGGCTACACCTTC; cdr3_aa: CASSPITNYGYTF
v_call: TRBV5-1; d_call: TRBD1; clone_size: .; j_call: TRBJ1-1; cdr3_length: 15; cdr3_nt: TGCGCCAGCAGCTTCTACAGGGGAAAGGGCACTGAAGCTTTCTTT; cdr3_aa: CASSFYRGKGTEAFF